This TCR beta chain was recorded in a study of blood T cell repertoires in COVID-19. Background on the study: The study drew acute and convalescent COVID-19 samples from the United States, Italy and Spain. The cDNA or gDNA used as material had been derived from T cells, B-cell-depleted T cells, or PBMCs.

Original handling: Estimation of nucleated cell counts was performed using reference gene primer amplification. Assay used: immunoSEQ multiplex PCR; TCRdb lists only in-frame clones, some missing. D and trimming were read from the DNA, whereas the V and J calls and clone size are those reported in that table. The sample lists 95,000 to 150,000 clones; 85% to 90% were seen once. The CDR3 contains 16 residues. Germline loops: CDR1 SGHDN, CDR2 FVKESK. V was clipped by 3 bases and J by 2 bases; unmatched bases: 7. The sequence was collected from a man aged 80 or over with acute or convalescent COVID-19. The source material was peripheral blood. This chain joins TRBV14 and TRBJ2-7, with 10 bases matching TRBD1. The chain's CDR3 is CASSHPGQGEAYEQYF. CDR3 sequence (DNA): TGTGCCAGCAGCCACCCCGGACAGGGGGAAGCCTACGAGCAGTACTTC.